The entry that follows covers one T cell receptor (beta chain) sequence. These data come from a study of blood T cell repertoires in COVID-19. As for the study in general: The study drew acute and convalescent COVID-19 samples from the United States, Italy and Spain. Sample material is recorded as cDNA or gDNA derived from T cells, B-cell-depleted T cells, or PBMCs.

The CDR3 is made up of 16 amino acids. The V segment lost 0 bases and the J segment 4 bases; nucleotides outside the gene matches: 8. Germline CDR1 is SGHRS and CDR2 is YFSETQ. Source study methods: Estimated nucleated cell counts came from reference gene primer amplification. Libraries were prepared by immunoSEQ multiplex PCR; TCRdb keeps only in-frame clonotypes and omits some of them. V, J and clone size reflect that table, while D and trimming were determined from the DNA. The repertoire holds fewer than 200,000 clones, with about three quarters as singletons. Source material: peripheral blood. This rearrangement joins TRBV5-1 to TRBJ2-7; 9 nucleotides match TRBD1. The sequence was collected from a man in his 70s with acute or convalescent COVID-19. The CDR3 sequence is CASSLAPTGGGYEQYF. The CDR3 region has the DNA TGCGCCAGCAGCTTGGCCCCTACAGGGGGCGGGTACGAGCAGTACTTC.